The source of this TCR beta chain is a study of identifying expanded T cells in peripheral blood. Data came from immunoSEQ multiplex PCR; TCRdb stores just in-frame clones and leaves some out. Of under 110,000 clones in the sample, around 90% were seen once. The CDR3 has 15 residues. Looked up from germline, CDR1 is SGHTA and CDR2 is FQGNSA. The V and J ends lost 3 bases and 1 base respectively, with 7 bases between them. The TCR originated in a person aged 18 to 75 in good health. The chain carries TRBV7-2 and TRBJ2-6; D not resolved. The sequenced material came from blood. CDR3 residues: CASSFDGSGANVLTF. In DNA, the CDR3 is TGTGCCAGCAGCTTCGACGGATCTGGGGCCAACGTCCTGACTTTC.